The 5 T cell receptor beta chains below were found in one sample sequenced in a study of Graves' ophthalmopathy and Graves' hyperthyroidism. The study amplified TCR beta CDR3 regions using RNA transcripts. RT-PCR in the first round used HTBI primers; a second-round multiplex PCR followed. A single record per CDR3 protein comes from TCRdb applying MiXCR to the multiplex PCR reads. The sample lists roughly 1.1 million distinct CDR3 sequences; approximately 35% were seen once. Specimen: peripheral blood or thyroid tissue (not recorded which). The receptors here all came from an adult man with Graves' hyperthyroidism.

V gene TRBV6-5 combines with J gene TRBJ2-2; 7 bases map to TRBD1. Germline loops: CDR1 MNHEY, CDR2 SVGAGI. This CDR3 is 15 amino acids long. J was trimmed by 0 bases and V by 7 bases; bases with no gene match: 5. The CDR3 sequence: CASTAGTANTGELFF. The DNA for the CDR3 is TGTGCCAGCACCGCCGGGACAGCGAACACCGGGGAGCTGTTTTTT.

In this sample, this clonotype turned up once. A much larger clone lies a single base off, so this may be a read error. This rearrangement joins TRBV29-1 to TRBJ2-5, with 10 bases matching TRBD1. Germline V gene sequence: CDR1 SQVTM, CDR2 ANQGSEA. The CDR3 sequence is 14 residues long. V shed 7 bases, J shed 1 base, and the junction held 6 bases outside the gene matches. CDR3 DNA sequence: TGCAGCGCTGGACAGGGGGGCACCCAAGAGACCCAGTACTTC. Its protein product is CSAGQGGTQETQYF.

A few counts support this clonotype. The V and J genes are TRBV7-8 and TRBJ2-5, with D perhaps matching TRBD1 (6 bases). With 0 bases removed from V and 4 bases from J, the gap between germline ends came to 15 bases. The CDR3 consists of 16 residues. CDR1 and CDR2 from the germline V gene are SGHVS and FQNEAQ. CDR3 DNA: TGTGCCAGCAGCTTAGCAGACACAGGGTGGGGAGAGACCCAGTACTTC. Translating gives CASSLADTGWGETQYF.

This clonotype has ten or more counts. In DNA form, the CDR3 reads TGCAGCGTCCAACGGCAAATTGGTGGCTACACCTTC. Amino acid sequence: CSVQRQIGGYTF. V is TRBV29-1 and J is TRBJ1-2; D is unresolved. V shed 6 bases and J shed 7 bases, with 15 bases lying between them. The CDR3 is 12 residues long. CDR1 and CDR2 (germline): SQVTM, ANQGSEA. Looking up the rest from reference TRBV29-1 and TRBJ1-2 gives the full variable domain: SAVISQKPSRDICQRGTSLTIQCQVDSQVTMMFWYRQQPGQSLTLIATANQGSEATYESGFVIDKFPISRPNLTFSTLTVSNMSPEDSSIYLCSVQRQIGGYTFGSGTRLTVV.

This rearrangement joins TRBV29-1 to TRBJ1-2; no reliable D call. Germline loops: CDR1 SQVTM, CDR2 ANQGSEA. Trimming took off 4 bases at V and 9 bases at J, with 12 bases between the two ends. The CDR3 is 11 residues long. In DNA form, the CDR3 reads TGCAGCGTTGCCGCGGGAGGAAGCTACACCTTC. Residues: CSVAAGGSYTF.